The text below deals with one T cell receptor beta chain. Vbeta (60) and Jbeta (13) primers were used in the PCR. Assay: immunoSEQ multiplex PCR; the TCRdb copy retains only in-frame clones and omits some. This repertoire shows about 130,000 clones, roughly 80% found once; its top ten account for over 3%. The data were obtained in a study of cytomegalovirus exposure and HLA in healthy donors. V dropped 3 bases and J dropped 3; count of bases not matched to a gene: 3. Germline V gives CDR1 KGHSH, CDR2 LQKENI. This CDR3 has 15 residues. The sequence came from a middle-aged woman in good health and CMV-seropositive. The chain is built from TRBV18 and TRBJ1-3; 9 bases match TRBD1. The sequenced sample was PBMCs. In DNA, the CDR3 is TGTGCCAGCTCACCGAAGGACAGGGGTGGAAACACCATATATTTT. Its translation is CASSPKDRGGNTIYF.